What follows are 6 T cell receptor beta chains derived from one specimen sequenced in a study of T cell responses to AZD1222 COVID-19 vaccine. The method was immunoSEQ multiplex PCR; TCRdb's version includes in-frame clones alone and lacks a portion of them. This table has just over 80,000 clones, approximately 90% appearing once. The sequencing here drew on peripheral blood, taken on day 0 of AZD1222 vaccination. The receptors shown here come from an adult in good health.

This clone is deemed medium-sized. The chain combines TRBV7-9 with TRBJ2-3; TRBD1 might be the D (5 bases). Germline CDR1 and CDR2: SEHNR and FQNEAQ (reference sequence). The CDR3 has 13 residues. The V end was cut by 7 bases, the J end by 1 base, with 9 bases between. Here the CDR3 DNA reads TGTGCCAGCACGTTACAGGGCACAGATACGCAGTATTTT. Protein sequence: CASTLQGTDTQYF.

DNA for the CDR3: TGTGCCAGCAGCTTAGCGGATCAGCCCCAGCATTTT. Translated, it gives CASSLADQPQHF. The chain combines TRBV7-9 with TRBJ1-5; D is ambiguous. CDR1 is SEHNR and CDR2 is FQNEAQ in the germline V gene (reference sequence). The CDR3 runs 12 residues. With 0 bases removed from V and 5 bases from J, the gap between germline ends came to 2 bases. Combining the CDR3 with reference TRBV7-9 and TRBJ1-5 gives the whole variable domain DTGVSQNPRHKITKRGQNVTFRCDPISEHNRLYWYRQTLGQGPEFLTYFQNEAQLEKSRLLSDRFSAERPKGSFSTLEIQRTEQGDSAMYLCASSLADQPQHFGDGTRLSIL.

This chain connects TRBV14 to TRBJ1-1; TRBD1 is a possible D gene (5 bases). The V end lost 6 bases, the J end lost 1 base, and 12 bases lay between the germline ends. Germline V CDR1 and CDR2: SGHDN, FVKESK. The CDR3 spans 14 residues. In DNA, the CDR3 is TGTGCCAGCAGTTTGGGGGTTCGGAACACTGAAGCTTTCTTT. Residues: CASSLGVRNTEAFF. The entire variable domain, with the rest obtained from reference TRBV14 and TRBJ1-1, is as follows: EAGVTQFPSHSVIEKGQTVTLRCDPISGHDNLYWYRRVMGKEIKFLLHFVKESKQDESGMPNNRFLAERTGGTYSTLKVQPAELEDSGVYFCASSLGVRNTEAFFGQGTRLTVV.

The V gene is TRBV4-1, the J gene TRBJ1-5, with D possibly TRBD1 on 5 matching bases. Trimming left V 1 base short and J 7 bases short, with 11 bases between. CDR3 length: 14 residues. Germline CDR1 and CDR2: MGHRA and YSYEKL. The CDR3 nucleotides are TGCGCCAGCAGCCAAGGGACATGGGGACAGCCCCAGCATTTT. It is translated as CASSQGTWGQPQHF.

The chain employs TRBV4-2 and TRBJ2-3; D is possibly TRBD2 (6 bases). Germline V lookup: CDR1 LGHNA, CDR2 YNFKEQ. The CDR3 loop spans 16 amino acids. V lost 8 bases to trimming and J lost 0 bases, with 18 bases between them. This chain's CDR3 is CASRGAGTTSTDTQYF. Written as DNA, the CDR3 is TGTGCCAGCCGGGGTGCGGGGACGACGAGCACAGATACGCAGTATTTT.

V is TRBV6-2 or TRBV6-3 and J is TRBJ1-2; TRBD1 aligns across 10 bases. CDR1 and CDR2 (germline): MNHEY, SVGEGT. This CDR3 spans 15 amino acids. V was pared by 4 bases and J by 2 bases, with 4 bases of the junction left unmatched. CDR3 nucleotide sequence: TGTGCCAGCAGTTCCCCGGACAGGGGGAACTATGGCTACACCTTC. Residues: CASSSPDRGNYGYTF.